This T cell receptor (beta chain) was obtained from a study of graft-versus-host responses after intestinal transplantation. As for the study in general: Multivisceral, liver-intestinal, or isolated intestinal transplants were given to recipients. Anti-thymocyte globulin induction, then tacrolimus and steroids for roughly 3 years, went to all recipients. Study-wide results and caveats: Graft-donor T cell macrochimerism in patients accompanied high graft-versus-host to host-versus-graft clonal ratios in allografts. Early post-transplant HvG declines tracked with peak circulating GvH clone levels.

Germline V CDR1 and CDR2: SGHAT, FQDESV (reference sequence). CDR3 size: 16 residues. V was shortened by 4 bases and J by 3 bases, with 16 bases between the two germline ends. Here immunoSEQ multiplex PCR was the method, and the copy in TCRdb shows in-frame clones only, minus some. The sample records under 100,000 clones, roughly 91% being singletons. With respect to this clone: Its target is not known.

V usage is TRBV11-1 and J usage is TRBJ2-1, with D possibly TRBD2 on 5 matching bases. The TCR sequence derives from a human donor who was the organ donor for an intestinal transplant. Sequenced here: unstimulated CD8+ T cells sorted from spleen or lymph node cells, sampled before transplant. The CDR3 spells CASSSTSSLGYNEQFF. The CDR3 region has the DNA TGTGCCAGCAGCTCGACCTCTAGCTTAGGCTACAATGAGCAGTTCTTC.